This TCR beta chain comes out of a study of blood T cell repertoires in COVID-19. Across the whole study: Samples taken during acute and convalescent COVID-19 were collected in the United States, Italy and Spain. The analysed material was cDNA or gDNA that came from T cells, B-cell-depleted T cells, or PBMCs.

From germline, CDR1 is SGHRS and CDR2 YFSETQ. This CDR3 is built from 18 residues. Trimming removed 2 bases from V and 0 bases from J; junction bases left unmatched: 12. Patients from Seattle were sampled longitudinally, starting during active infection. The data were produced by immunoSEQ multiplex PCR, yet TCRdb's version contains in-frame clones alone and is incomplete. The table includes some 300,000 clones, around 92% detected once. Sequenced sample: peripheral blood. The source is a woman aged 25 to 39 with COVID-19, enrolled during active disease. The V call is TRBV5-1, the J call TRBJ1-2; TRBD1 matches 8 bases. The CDR3 spells CASSFNIRDRRANYGYTF. CDR3 DNA sequence: TGCGCCAGCAGCTTTAACATCCGGGACAGGCGAGCTAACTATGGCTACACCTTC.